These T cell receptor beta chains were read from a single sample in a study of type 1 and type 2 diabetes patients. TCRdb re-derived calls from the multiplex PCR reads in MiXCR, one entry per CDR3 protein. The profile covers fewer than 300,000 distinct CDR3 sequences, with 47% appearing a single time and approximately 13% taken by the ten largest. Sequencing input: peripheral blood mononuclear cells (PBMCs). The receptors originated from a man aged 18 to 30 with type 2 diabetes. The CDR3 runs from the conserved cysteine through the conserved F or W. A D gene is named only where the DNA matches it firmly. Only some rows state a clone size, as once, few, many or a class for expanded clones.

size	D	V	J	CDR3	DNA
.	.	TRBV19	TRBJ2-7	CASSPDRRKSYEQYF	TGTGCCAGTAGTCCCGATCGAAGGAAATCCTACGAGCAGTACTTC
.	.	TRBV10-1	TRBJ1-6	CASSSRGTNSPLHF	TGCGCCAGCAGTTCCAGGGGAACAAATTCACCCCTCCACTTT
.	.	TRBV15	TRBJ2-1	CATRGGTFPYNEQFF	TGTGCCACCAGGGGCGGAACTTTTCCCTACAATGAGCAGTTCTTC
.	.	TRBV24-1	TRBJ2-2	CATNDWKGNTGELFF	TGTGCCACCAATGATTGGAAGGGGAACACCGGGGAGCTGTTTTTT
.	.	TRBV20-1	TRBJ2-7	CSARPETHSYEQYF	TGCAGTGCTAGACCAGAGACACATTCCTACGAGCAGTACTTC
.	TRBD2	TRBV30	TRBJ2-1	CACYLATSGTESYNEQFF	TGTGCCTGCTACCTGGCGACTAGCGGAACGGAATCCTACAATGAGCAGTTCTTC
few	.	TRBV20-1	TRBJ1-1	CSARIGTEAFF	TGCAGTGCGAGGATAGGGACTGAAGCTTTCTTT
.	.	TRBV27	TRBJ1-2	CASRERNRGYTF	TGTGCCAGCAGGGAACGTAACCGGGGCTACACCTTC
.	.	TRBV2	TRBJ1-5	CASDDERQPQHF	TGTGCCAGCGATGACGAGCGTCAGCCCCAGCATTTT
.	.	TRBV27	TRBJ2-7	CARPQGFYEQYF	TGTGCCAGACCTCAGGGGTTCTACGAGCAGTACTTC
many	TRBD1	TRBV25-1	TRBJ1-1	CASSGSTGMNTEAFF	TGTGCCAGCAGTGGTTCGACAGGGATGAACACTGAAGCTTTCTTT
once	TRBD1	TRBV7-9	TRBJ2-3	CASRKRGQGYTDTQYF	TGTGCCAGCAGGAAACGCGGACAGGGATACACAGATACGCAGTATTTT
.	.	TRBV15	TRBJ2-3	CATSRGGQGSFRGTDTQYF	TGTGCCACCAGCAGAGGGGGGCAGGGTTCATTTCGGGGGACAGATACGCAGTATTTT
.	TRBD1	TRBV19	TRBJ1-2	CASSIPAGGANYGYTF	TGTGCCAGTAGTATACCGGCAGGGGGGGCTAACTATGGCTACACCTTC
.	TRBD2	TRBV27	TRBJ2-2	CASTRTSGNTGELFF	TGTGCCAGCACCAGGACTAGCGGAAACACCGGGGAGCTGTTTTTT
.	.	TRBV7-8	TRBJ2-1	CASSEIGGMRNEQFF	TGTGCCAGCAGCGAAATTGGGGGTATGAGAAATGAGCAGTTCTTC
few	.	TRBV20-1	TRBJ2-2	CSATLRVVGELFF	TGCAGTGCTACCTTGCGGGTGGTCGGGGAGCTGTTTTTT
.	.	TRBV10-1	TRBJ2-7	CASSSNREQYF	TGCGCCAGCAGCTCCAACCGTGAGCAGTACTTC
.	.	TRBV10-3	TRBJ2-7	CAISIATFSGGNYEQYF	TGTGCCATCAGTATAGCGACATTTAGTGGTGGAAACTACGAGCAGTACTTC
once	TRBD1	TRBV28	TRBJ2-1	CASSGGQDSYNEQFF	TGTGCCAGCAGTGGGGGACAGGATTCCTACAATGAGCAGTTCTTC
.	.	TRBV12-5	TRBJ2-3	CASGFSTDTQYF	TGTGCTAGTGGTTTCAGCACAGATACGCAGTATTTT
.	.	TRBV11-2	TRBJ1-6	CASSQEGGANSPLHF	TGTGCCAGCAGCCAGGAGGGGGGCGCCAATTCACCCCTCCACTTT
.	.	TRBV15	TRBJ1-6	CATSTVASYNSPLHF	TGTGCCACCAGCACGGTGGCATCCTATAATTCACCCCTCCACTTT
.	.	TRBV7-2	TRBJ1-2	CAISLRDNPNYGYTF	TGTGCCATCAGCCTCAGGGACAACCCTAACTATGGCTACACCTTC
.	TRBD2	TRBV20-1	TRBJ2-5	CSARSGTSGGAVPQTQYF	TGCAGTGCTAGATCCGGGACTAGCGGGGGGGCCGTCCCCCAGACCCAGTACTTC
.	.	TRBV19	TRBJ1-3	CASSTQGLSGNTIYF	TGTGCCAGTAGTACCCAGGGCCTCTCTGGAAACACCATATATTTT
.	.	TRBV28	TRBJ1-4	CASHSGIGKLFF	TGTGCCAGCCACTCAGGGATCGGAAAACTGTTTTTT
.	TRBD1	TRBV2	TRBJ2-5	CASSEGTGGFETQYF	TGTGCCAGCAGTGAAGGGACAGGGGGCTTTGAGACCCAGTACTTC
.	.	TRBV24-1	TRBJ2-6	CATSGGSGANVLTF	TGTGCCACCAGTGGGGGGTCTGGGGCCAACGTCCTGACTTTC
.	.	TRBV20-1	TRBJ1-6	CSARRQVDSPLHF	TGCAGTGCTAGGAGACAGGTAGACTCACCCCTCCACTTT
.	TRBD1	TRBV7-9	TRBJ2-7	CASSSATGWYEQYF	TGTGCCAGCAGCTCAGCGACAGGGTGGTATGAGCAGTACTTC
.	.	TRBV10-1	TRBJ1-1	CAISEPGSTEAFF	TGTGCCATCAGTGAGCCGGGGTCGACTGAAGCTTTCTTT
.	.	TRBV7-3	TRBJ2-2	CASSQGGGTGELFF	TGTGCCAGCAGTCAAGGGGGTGGAACCGGGGAGCTGTTTTTT
few	.	TRBV7-9	TRBJ2-1	CASNRWGYNEQFF	TGTGCCAGCAACAGGTGGGGTTACAATGAGCAGTTCTTC
.	.	TRBV18	TRBJ2-2	CASSPRGGNTGELFF	TGTGCCAGCTCACCCCGCGGAGGGAACACCGGGGAGCTGTTTTTT
few	.	TRBV29-1	TRBJ1-1	CSVEVDMSPEAFF	TGCAGCGTTGAAGTCGACATGTCGCCTGAAGCTTTCTTT
.	TRBD1	TRBV7-2	TRBJ2-2	CASSLTGTGFPGELFF	TGTGCCAGCAGCTTAACCGGGACAGGGTTTCCCGGGGAGCTGTTTTTT
.	.	TRBV20-1	TRBJ2-7	CSAREDTYEQYF	TGCAGTGCTAGAGAAGATACCTACGAGCAGTACTTC
few	.	TRBV7-9	TRBJ2-2	CASSLGGSGELFF	TGCGCCAGCAGCTTGGGGGGATCTGGGGAGCTGTTTTTT
.	.	TRBV30	TRBJ2-6	CAWSFETAGANVLTF	TGTGCCTGGAGTTTCGAGACAGCTGGGGCCAACGTCCTGACTTTC
.	.	TRBV30	TRBJ2-3	CAWSAEGDTQYF	TGTGCCTGGAGTGCAGAGGGAGATACGCAGTATTTT
.	.	TRBV20-1	TRBJ2-5	CSARQGFQETQYF	TGCAGTGCTAGGCAGGGGTTCCAAGAGACCCAGTACTTC
few	TRBD2	TRBV27	TRBJ2-7	CASSSGTSYEQYF	TGTGCCAGCAGCAGCGGGACCTCCTACGAGCAGTACTTC
.	.	TRBV13	TRBJ1-1	CASSHPRQSSAVVAFF	TGTGCCAGCAGTCATCCTCGACAGTCCTCGGCGGTAGTCGCTTTCTTT
many	.	TRBV10-2	TRBJ1-5	CASSESGQPQHF	TGCGCCAGCAGTGAGTCCGGTCAGCCCCAGCATTTT
many	.	TRBV19	TRBJ1-2	CASKDGNYGYTF	TGTGCCAGTAAGGACGGGAACTATGGCTACACCTTC